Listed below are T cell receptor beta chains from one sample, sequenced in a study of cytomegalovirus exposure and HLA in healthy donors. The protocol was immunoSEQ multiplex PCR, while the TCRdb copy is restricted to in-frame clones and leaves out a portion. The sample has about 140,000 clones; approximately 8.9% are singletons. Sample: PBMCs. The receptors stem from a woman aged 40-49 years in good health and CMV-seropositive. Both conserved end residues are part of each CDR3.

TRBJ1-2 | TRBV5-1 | CASSSHWQGQILNPYGYTF
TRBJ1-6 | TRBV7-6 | CASSTLGAPNSPLHF
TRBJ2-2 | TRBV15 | CATSRGGPGELFF
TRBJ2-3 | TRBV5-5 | CASSPGTGTFMGTDTQYF
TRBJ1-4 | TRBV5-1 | CASSSTGRSTNEKLFF
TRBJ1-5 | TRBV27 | CASKPERRGNQPQHF
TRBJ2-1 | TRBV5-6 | CASSLSHNYNEQFF
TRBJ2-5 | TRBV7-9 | CASSPRRLAGGRETQYF
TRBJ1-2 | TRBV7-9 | CAGGGSEGYTF
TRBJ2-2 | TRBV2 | CASSDLPGLLTGELFF
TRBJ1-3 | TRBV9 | CASSVALGTLGNTIYF
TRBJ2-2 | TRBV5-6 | CASSLIGALNTGELFF
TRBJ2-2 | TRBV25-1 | CASRRVGELFF
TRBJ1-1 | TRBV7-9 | CASSSQGMNTEAFF
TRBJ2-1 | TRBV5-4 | CASSPGTSSGSYNEQFF